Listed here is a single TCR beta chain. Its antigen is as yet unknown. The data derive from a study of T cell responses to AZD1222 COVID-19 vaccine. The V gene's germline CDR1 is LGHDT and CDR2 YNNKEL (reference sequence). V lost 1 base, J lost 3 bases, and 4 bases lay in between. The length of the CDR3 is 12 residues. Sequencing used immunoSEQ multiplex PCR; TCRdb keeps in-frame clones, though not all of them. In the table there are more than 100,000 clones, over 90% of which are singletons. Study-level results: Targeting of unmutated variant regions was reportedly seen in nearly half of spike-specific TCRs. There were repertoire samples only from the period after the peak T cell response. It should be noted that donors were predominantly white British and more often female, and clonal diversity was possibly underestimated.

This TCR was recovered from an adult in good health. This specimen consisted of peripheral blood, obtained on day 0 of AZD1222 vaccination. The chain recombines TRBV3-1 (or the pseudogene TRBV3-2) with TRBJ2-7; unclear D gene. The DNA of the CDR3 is TGTGCCAGCAGCCAAGTCGGCTACGAGCAGTACTTC. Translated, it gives CASSQVGYEQYF.